The next 20 T cell receptor beta chains were all read from a single sample in a study of low-dose radiotherapy and immunotherapy resistance in tumors. cDNA synthesis used a TRAV/TRBV-specific primer set for both chains. Using a constant-region primer together with a V-primer adapter, TCRs were subjected to roughly 20 PCR cycles of amplification. TCRdb passed the reads through MiXCR, listing each CDR3 protein once. Of about 58,000 distinct CDR3 sequences in the sample, roughly 23% were seen once. Noted time point: after trial treatment. Described treatment: LDRT plus nivolumab, ipilimumab, low-dose cyclophosphamide and aspirin (RACIN trial). Sample: PBMCs, taken after low-dose radiotherapy plus immunotherapy. The receptors shown here come from a male donor with prostate cancer.

This clonotype was recorded at least ten times. The gene calls are TRBV28 and TRBJ1-4; D unclear. V lost 2 bases to trimming and J lost 5 bases, with 15 bases between them. Germline V gene sequence: CDR1 MDHEN, CDR2 SYDVKM. This CDR3 region has 16 residues. The CDR3 DNA reads as TGTGCCAGCAGTTTAAGAGAGGGCCGGAAGAATGAAAAACTGTTTTTT. It is translated as CASSLREGRKNEKLFF.

The chain employs TRBV9 and TRBJ2-1; TRBD1 matches 7 bases. V trimming: 2 bases; J trimming: 4 bases; junction bases outside the gene matches: 6. The CDR3 is made up of 15 amino acids. CDR1 SGDLS and CDR2 YYNGEE come from the germline V gene. The CDR3 sequence is CASSVRDSVYNEQFF. CDR3 in DNA: TGTGCCAGCAGCGTCCGGGACAGCGTATACAATGAGCAGTTCTTC.

The V and J genes are TRBV6-2 or TRBV6-3 and TRBJ1-5, with D possibly matching TRBD1 (5 bases). There are 14 residues in the CDR3. Trimming removed 5 bases at V and 5 bases at J, with 13 bases between. Germline V gene data show CDR1 as MNHEY and CDR2 as SVGEGT. CDR3 nucleotide sequence: TGTGCCAGCAGTCCAGGGATAAGTGATCAGCCCCAGCATTTT. It translates to CASSPGISDQPQHF.

On this clonotype itself: A read error is likely here: a far larger clone is one base away. The chain couples TRBV10-3 to TRBJ2-1, with D possibly being TRBD2 (5 bases). This CDR3 contains 15 residues. Germline values: CDR1 ENHRY, CDR2 SYGVKD. The CDR3 region is CASSYQGGWEETQFF. CDR3 DNA: TGTGCCAGCAGTTACCAAGGAGGATGGGAAGAGACCCAGTTCTTC.

CDR3 DNA: TGTGCCAGCAGCTTAGTGGGAGGGCGGACGAACACTGAAGCTTTCTTT. Translation gives CASSLVGGRTNTEAFF. The chain has TRBV7-3 and TRBJ1-1; D is ambiguous. This CDR3 has 16 residues. V was clipped by 2 bases and J by 1 base, with 14 bases between them. Germline V CDR1 and CDR2: SGHTA, FQGTGA.

This clonotype has at least ten counts. V usage is TRBV24-1 and J usage is TRBJ2-1, with D possibly matching TRBD2 (5 bases). The ends were cut back, 5 bases at V and 2 bases at J, with 12 bases in the middle. Germline-derived CDR1 and CDR2 are KGHDR and SFDVKD. CDR3 length equals 15 residues. CDR3 DNA: TGTGCCACCAGTGTCCCGGCGGGCGCCTACAATGAGCAGTTCTTC. This sequence encodes CATSVPAGAYNEQFF.

This clonotype has ten or more counts. The chain joins TRBV3-1 to TRBJ1-2; D ambiguous. Trimming took 1 base from V and 0 from J, leaving 12 bases between them. The CDR3 sequence is 16 residues long. The germline V gene has CDR1 LGHDT and CDR2 YNNKEL (reference sequence). The CDR3 is CASSQAMTEPNYGYTF. CDR3 DNA: TGTGCCAGCAGCCAAGCTATGACGGAGCCTAACTATGGCTACACCTTC. Full variable domain (rest looked up from reference TRBV3-1 and TRBJ1-2): DTAVSQTPKYLVTQMGNDKSIKCEQNLGHDTMYWYKQDSKKFLKIMFSYNNKELIINETVPNRFSPKSPDKAHLNLHINSLELGDSAVYFCASSQAMTEPNYGYTFGSGTRLTVV.

This clonotype was observed many times. The rearrangement uses TRBV20-1 and TRBJ1-1; 8 nucleotides agree with TRBD1. This CDR3 spans 14 amino acids. In germline, CDR1 is DFQATT, CDR2 SNEGSKA (reference sequence). V shed 0 bases, J shed 4 bases, and the junction held 4 bases outside the gene matches. The DNA of the CDR3 is TGCAGTGCTAGAGAAGCCAGGGGGCCCACTGAAGCTTTCTTT. This encodes CSAREARGPTEAFF.

Ten or more counts support this clonotype. Sequence at one end of the junction differs from germline and may be a read error. The chain couples TRBV20-1 to TRBJ2-2; TRBD2 agrees at 10 bases. The CDR3 has 14 residues. Per germline, CDR1 DFQATT and CDR2 SNEGSKA (reference sequence). CDR3 sequence (DNA): TGCAGTGCAAGAGCGGGAGGGCCGGAAGGGGAGCTGTTTTTT. Protein sequence: CSARAGGPEGELFF.

A remark on this clonotype: One end of the junction fails to match germline, which may point to a read error. The rearrangement joins TRBV19 to TRBJ1-6, with D possibly TRBD1 on 5 matching bases. The length of the CDR3 is 14 residues. Germline values: CDR1 LNHDA, CDR2 SQIVND (reference sequence). CDR3 nucleotides: TGTACCAGTAGCGATCGACGGGGGAATTCACCCCTCCACTTT. This codes for CTSSDRRGNSPLHF.

The genes are TRBV2 and TRBJ1-5, with D unresolved. The CDR3 is 15 amino acids. The germline V and J ends were trimmed by 1 base and 0 bases, with 7 bases remaining between them. Germline V gene sequence: CDR1 SNHLY, CDR2 FYNNEI. CDR3 loop: CASSEGRNSNQPQHF. The CDR3 nucleotides are TGTGCCAGCAGTGAAGGGCGGAATAGCAATCAGCCCCAGCATTTT. The full variable domain, rest sourced from reference TRBV2 and TRBJ1-5, is EPEVTQTPSHQVTQMGQEVILRCVPISNHLYFYWYRQILGQKVEFLVSFYNNEISEKSEIFDDQFSVERPDGSNFTLKIRSTKLEDSAMYFCASSEGRNSNQPQHFGDGTRLSIL.

This clonotype has at least ten counts. The rearrangement joins TRBV20-1 to TRBJ1-2; D is possibly TRBD1 (6 bases). The CDR3 is made up of 12 amino acids. Deletions cut 3 bases from V and 7 bases from J, with 12 bases between. Germline-derived CDR1 and CDR2 are DFQATT and SNEGSKA (reference sequence). The CDR3 nucleotides are TGCAGTGCTAGGAGACAGGACGCTGGCTACACCTTC. It encodes CSARRQDAGYTF.

This clonotype has ten or more counts. CDR3 residues: CASSFAGNYGYTF. DNA of the CDR3: TGTGCCAGCAGTTTCGCCGGAAACTATGGCTACACCTTC. The rearrangement joins TRBV28 to TRBJ1-2; D not resolved. Germline V gene data show CDR1 as MDHEN and CDR2 as SYDVKM. Deletions cut 3 bases from V and 2 bases from J, with 7 bases between. The CDR3 totals 13 residues.

This clonotype was seen ten or more times. This rearrangement joins TRBV2 to TRBJ1-1, with 7 nucleotides matching TRBD1. Germline V CDR1 and CDR2: SNHLY, FYNNEI. With V trimmed by 9 bases and J by 0 bases, 4 bases remained unmatched. There are 13 residues in the CDR3. Here the CDR3 reads CARGTAMNTEAFF. CDR3 sequence (DNA): TGTGCCAGGGGGACAGCCATGAACACTGAAGCTTTCTTT.

The chain employs TRBV6-6 and TRBJ1-2; D gene uncertain. Trimming left V 2 bases short and J 0 bases short, with 7 bases between. This CDR3 has 14 amino acids. Looked up from germline, CDR1 is MNHNY and CDR2 is SVGAGI (reference sequence). Here the CDR3 reads CASSYAETNYGYTF. The CDR3 region has the DNA TGTGCCAGCAGTTACGCAGAGACTAACTATGGCTACACCTTC.

This clonotype was counted ten times or more. V and J are TRBV7-9 and TRBJ2-1, with 9 bases that match TRBD1. This CDR3 is built from 17 residues. With 5 bases clipped from V and 3 bases from J, the junction kept 11 bases outside the gene matches. Germline-derived CDR1 and CDR2 are SEHNR and FQNEAQ (reference sequence). As DNA, the CDR3 is TGTGCCAGCAGCCAGGGACAGGGTACCCTCAACTACAATGAGCAGTTCTTC. Translated, it gives CASSQGQGTLNYNEQFF.

This clonotype was counted at least ten times. The V call is TRBV6-6, the J call TRBJ2-1, with D perhaps matching TRBD2 (5 bases). The V end lost 0 bases, the J end lost 4 bases, and 7 bases lay between the germline ends. There are 14 residues in the CDR3. Germline V gives CDR1 MNHNY, CDR2 SVGAGI (reference sequence). The CDR3 nucleotides read TGTGCCAGCAGTTACTCTGCGGGTTACAATGAGCAGTTCTTC. It is translated as CASSYSAGYNEQFF.

In this sample, this clonotype turned up many times. This chain connects TRBV2 to TRBJ1-1; the D is unclear. Germline values: CDR1 SNHLY, CDR2 FYNNEI. V was pared by 4 bases and J by 11 bases, with 23 bases between. The CDR3 covers 15 residues. CDR3 amino acids: CASSVFETSSGRAFF. The CDR3 DNA follows: TGTGCCAGCAGTGTCTTCGAGACCTCATCCGGTCGGGCTTTCTTT. Filled out from reference TRBV2 and TRBJ1-1, the complete variable domain reads EPEVTQTPSHQVTQMGQEVILRCVPISNHLYFYWYRQILGQKVEFLVSFYNNEISEKSEIFDDQFSVERPDGSNFTLKIRSTKLEDSAMYFCASSVFETSSGRAFFGQGTRLTVV.

This clonotype was counted at least ten times. The V and J genes are TRBV24-1 and TRBJ2-1; TRBD1 or TRBD2 may be the D gene (5 bases each). Looked up from germline, CDR1 is KGHDR and CDR2 is SFDVKD. V gave up 7 bases and J gave up 9 bases, with 18 bases separating them. The CDR3 runs 14 residues. Written as DNA, the CDR3 is TGTGCCACCAGCCTCGGGGCCAAATGGAGTGAGCAGTTCTTC. Protein: CATSLGAKWSEQFF.

This clonotype was seen many times. The chain's CDR3 is CASRTGRPSSPYEQYF. DNA of the CDR3: TGTGCCAGCAGAACCGGACGCCCCAGCTCCCCCTACGAGCAGTACTTC. The chain uses TRBV6-4 and TRBJ2-7, with D uncertain. V was trimmed by 6 bases and J by 2 bases, leaving 20 bases between them. The V gene's germline CDR1 is MRHNA and CDR2 SNTAGT. The CDR3 runs to 16 residues.